This T cell receptor (beta chain) was found in a study of CD8+CD57+ T cells in acquired aplastic anemia. Study-level information: Sorted cells (CD4+ and CD8+) yielded DNA amounts that averaged approximately 2.9 ug. General observations from the study: A set of twenty-nine CD8+ CDR3 sequences was shared between patients and controls, and these sequences appeared highly expressed in patients.

This clonotype occurred many times. Its antigen is undetermined. Whoever was chosen for sequencing had shown CD8+CD57+ cell expansion by flow cytometry. The ends were cut back, 1 base at V and 7 bases at J, with 10 bases in the middle. Germline V gives CDR1 LGHDT, CDR2 YNNKEL (reference sequence). The CDR3 is 14 residues long. CDR3 and TCR beta VDJ profiling relied on genomic DNA as the template. TCRdb analysed the reads with MiXCR anew, one entry per CDR3 protein. The data show around 160,000 distinct CDR3 sequences, 40% to 55% seen once. The sample consisted of sorted CD4+, CD8+, or CD8+CD57+ T cells (not recorded which) from PBMCs. This sequence joins TRBV3-1 and TRBJ1-4; maybe TRBD1 (5 bases). This sequence originates from a human donor with aplastic anemia. The CDR3: CASSQAATVEKLFF. The CDR3 coding sequence is TGTGCCAGCAGCCAAGCCGCGACAGTTGAAAAACTGTTTTTT.